This T cell receptor (beta chain) comes out of a study of T cell responses to AZD1222 COVID-19 vaccine. Broader study findings: An increase in Spike-specific TCR breadth and depth was observed after two AZD1222 doses. Donors in the cohort were predominantly white British and more often female, and clonal diversity was possibly underestimated. There were vaccine-associated CD4 TCRs across spike, dominant at 160-218 and 743-854.

Method: immunoSEQ multiplex PCR; TCRdb's copy keeps in-frame clones and lacks some. The data show 80,000 or so clones, roughly 82% seen once. About this clone itself: What it recognizes is unknown.

This clonotype originated in an adult in good health. The sample consisted of peripheral blood, taken on day 0 of AZD1222 vaccination.

In DNA, the CDR3 is TGTGCCAGCAGCTTAGTGACAGGGGGCGGCTATGGCTACACCTTC. This encodes CASSLVTGGGYGYTF. The chain employs TRBV7-2 and TRBJ1-2; 10 nucleotides agree with TRBD1. After removal of 1 base from V and 4 bases from J, the junction contained 3 bases not matched to a gene. CDR3 size: 15 residues. CDR1 and CDR2 (germline): SGHTA, FQGNSA.